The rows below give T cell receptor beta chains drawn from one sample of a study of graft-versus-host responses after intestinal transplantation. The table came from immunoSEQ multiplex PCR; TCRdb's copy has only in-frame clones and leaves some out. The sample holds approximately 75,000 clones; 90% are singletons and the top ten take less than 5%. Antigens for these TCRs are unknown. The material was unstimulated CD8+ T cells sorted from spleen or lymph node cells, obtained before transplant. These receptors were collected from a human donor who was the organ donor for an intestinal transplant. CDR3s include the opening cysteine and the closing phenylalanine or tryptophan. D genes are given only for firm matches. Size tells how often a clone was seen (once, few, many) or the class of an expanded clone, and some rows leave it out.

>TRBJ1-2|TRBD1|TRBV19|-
TGTGCCAGTAGTCCCCGGGCAGGGGGCATCTATGGCTACACCTTC
CASSPRAGGIYGYTF
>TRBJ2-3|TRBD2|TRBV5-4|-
TGTGCCAGCAGCCCCACTAGCGGGGGGGCCACAGATACGCAGTATTTT
CASSPTSGGATDTQYF
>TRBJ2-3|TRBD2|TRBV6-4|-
TGTGCCAGCAGTGCCACGACTAGCGGGGGCGATACGCAGTATTTT
CASSATTSGGDTQYF
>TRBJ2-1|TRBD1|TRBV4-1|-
TGCGCCAGCCAACCGGGACAGGTTTACAATGAGCAGTTCTTC
CASQPGQVYNEQFF
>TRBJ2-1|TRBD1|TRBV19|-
TGTGCCAGTAGTCCAGGAACAGGGGAAGGCCACAATGAGCAGTTCTTC
CASSPGTGEGHNEQFF
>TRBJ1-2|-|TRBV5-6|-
TGTGCCAGCAGCTTGGGTGACAGTGTTAGTGGCTACACCTTC
CASSLGDSVSGYTF
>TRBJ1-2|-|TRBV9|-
TGTGCCAGCAGCGTAGGGGAGGTATCGAACTATGGCTACACCTTC
CASSVGEVSNYGYTF
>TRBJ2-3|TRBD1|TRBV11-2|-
TGTGCCAGCAGCTTAGGCCAGAGGGGGCCGCTCACAGATACGCAGTATTTT
CASSLGQRGPLTDTQYF
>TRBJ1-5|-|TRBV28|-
TGTGCCAGCAGTTTATCGAGGGTAACGATAAGTCAGCCCCAGCATTTT
CASSLSRVTISQPQHF
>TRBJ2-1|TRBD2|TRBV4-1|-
TGCGCCAGCAGGGGTAGCGGGGGGAATGAGCAGTTCTTC
CASRGSGGNEQFF
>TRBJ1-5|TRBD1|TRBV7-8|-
TGTGCCAGCAGCTGGGAGGGACAGGGAAGGCAGCCCCAGCATTTT
CASSWEGQGRQPQHF
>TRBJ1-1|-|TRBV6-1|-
TGTGCCAGCGGGACGGGACACTCGAACACTGAAGCTTTCTTT
CASGTGHSNTEAFF
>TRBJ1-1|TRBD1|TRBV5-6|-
TGTGCCAGCAGTTTGGGACAGGTCAACACTGAAGCTTTCTTT
CASSLGQVNTEAFF
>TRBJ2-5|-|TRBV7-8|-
TGTGCCAGCAGCGGCAGTGGAAGGGGGAGTTTGGAGACCCAGTACTTC
CASSGSGRGSLETQYF
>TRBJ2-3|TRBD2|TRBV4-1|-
TGCGCCAGCAGCCAAGGGCTTATTGCGGGGGTGTCGTATTTT
CASSQGLIAGVSYF
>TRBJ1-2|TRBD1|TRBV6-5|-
TGTGCCAGCAGTCCCGGACAGGGTCATGGCTACACCTTC
CASSPGQGHGYTF
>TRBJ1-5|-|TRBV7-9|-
TGTGCCAGCAGTCTATCCCGTCAGCCCCAGCATTTT
CASSLSRQPQHF
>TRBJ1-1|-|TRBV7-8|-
TGTGCCAGCAGCTTAACTCCGGGCACTGAAGCTTTCTTT
CASSLTPGTEAFF
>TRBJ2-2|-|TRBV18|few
TGTGCCAGCTCACCGATTGTTCAGGGCTACACCGGGGAGCTGTTTTTT
CASSPIVQGYTGELFF
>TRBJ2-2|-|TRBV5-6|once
TGTGCCAGCAGCTTACCCGACAGGAGTGACACCGGGGAGCTGTTTTTT
CASSLPDRSDTGELFF
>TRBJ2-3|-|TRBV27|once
TGTGCCAGCAGTTTTGGGAGCGGGCACACAGATACGCAGTATTTT
CASSFGSGHTDTQYF
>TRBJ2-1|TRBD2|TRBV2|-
TGTGCCAGCAGTGAAAACCGGCTAGCGGCCTCCTACAATGAGCAGTTCTTC
CASSENRLAASYNEQFF
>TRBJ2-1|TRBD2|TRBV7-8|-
TGTGCCAGCAGGCGGGGGGTTAATGAGCAGTTCTTC
CASRRGVNEQFF
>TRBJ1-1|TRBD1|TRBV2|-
TGTGCCAGCAGTCTCCCTCAGGACAGGGGGCAGGAAGCTTTCTTT
CASSLPQDRGQEAFF
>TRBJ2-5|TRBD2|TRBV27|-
TGTGCCAGCAGTCCTGCTAGCGGGGCCATACAAGAGACCCAGTACTTC
CASSPASGAIQETQYF
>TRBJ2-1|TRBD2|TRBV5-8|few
TGTGCCAGCAGCTTGGGGACTAGGTCTTACAATGAGCAGTTCTTC
CASSLGTRSYNEQFF
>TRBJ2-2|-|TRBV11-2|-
TGTGCCAGCAGCCGCTCGGGGTTTGGAACCGGGGAGCTGTTTTTT
CASSRSGFGTGELFF
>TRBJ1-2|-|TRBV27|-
-
CASSSSGDYGYTF
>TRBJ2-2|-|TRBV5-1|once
TGCGCCAGCAGCTTGTCTGCCGGGGAGCTGTTTTTT
CASSLSAGELFF